The clone carrying this T cell receptor beta chain was observed once. The sample is drawn from a study of blood T cell repertoires in COVID-19. Whole-study context: PBMCs, B-cell-depleted T cells, or T cells provided the cDNA or gDNA that made up the material.

The germline V and J ends were trimmed by 2 bases and 5 bases, with 2 bases remaining between them. Per the germline V gene, CDR1 is MNHEY and CDR2 is SVGAGI. The CDR3 loop spans 11 amino acids. The authors' processing: The assay estimated nucleated cells by amplifying reference gene primers. Profiling relied on immunoSEQ multiplex PCR, and the TCRdb table lists in-frame clones only, not all of them. That table is the source of V, J and clone size, and D and trimming were worked out from the DNA. Here the sample spans 150,000 to 200,000 clones, about 83% being singletons. The genes are TRBV6-5 and TRBJ2-3; no clear D gene. Sequencing was done on a sample of peripheral blood. The receptor was isolated from a human donor in a cohort sampled during active COVID-19. CDR3 in amino acids: CASSYQDTQYF. CDR3 DNA sequence: TGTGCCAGCAGTTACCAAGATACGCAGTATTTT.